The 23 T cell receptor beta chains presented below share a single source sample, sequenced in a study of T cell repertoires in cytomegalovirus infection. TCRdb used MiXCR to reprocess the reads, holding one entry per CDR3 protein. The repertoire holds around 74,000 distinct CDR3 sequences, with approximately 3.7% as singletons. The sample taken for sequencing was PBMCs. The receptor set was obtained from a human donor in good health (CMV status not recorded). Some clones in this sample may be carry-over from other donors' samples.

This clonotype was detected many times. This chain links TRBV7-6 with TRBJ1-5; 7 positions match TRBD1. J gave up 0 bases and V 2 bases, and 4 bases lay outside the gene matches. This CDR3 spans 16 amino acids. The germline V gene encodes CDR1 SGHVS and CDR2 FNYEAQ. CDR3 sequence: CASSLKDRHSNQPQHF. The CDR3 bases are TGTGCCAGCAGCTTAAAGGACAGGCATAGCAATCAGCCCCAGCATTTT.

This clonotype appeared many times. The V and J genes are TRBV7-2 and TRBJ1-3, with 7 positions matching TRBD1. Germline CDR1 reads SGHTA; CDR2 reads FQGNSA. J was trimmed by 3 bases and V by 5 bases; bases with no gene match: 4. The CDR3 is 14 amino acids. The CDR3 sequence is CASSHDRDGNTIYF. DNA for the CDR3: TGTGCCAGCAGCCACGACAGGGATGGAAACACCATATATTTT.

This clonotype was observed a handful of times. CDR3 region: CASSSRGQLGQETQYF. Here the CDR3 DNA reads TGTGCCAGCAGCTCACGGGGACAGCTCGGCCAAGAGACCCAGTACTTC. The chain combines TRBV7-3 with TRBJ2-5; 7 bases agree with TRBD1. CDR1 SGHTA and CDR2 FQGTGA come from the germline V gene. The CDR3 consists of 16 residues. The trim removed 4 bases at V and 1 base at J, leaving 9 bases unmatched.

This clonotype was counted ten times or more. The chain employs TRBV12-3 or TRBV12-4 and TRBJ2-4; either TRBD1 or TRBD2 may fit D (5 bases each). The ends were cut back, 10 bases at V and 9 bases at J, with 19 bases in the middle. This CDR3 spans 13 amino acids. DNA of the CDR3: TGTGCCACCGGGACGGCAATTATCGGCATTCAGTACTTC. This translates into CATGTAIIGIQYF.

Ten or more counts support this clonotype. The gene calls are TRBV20-1 and TRBJ2-7, with D unresolved. The CDR3 runs to 11 residues. In germline, CDR1 is DFQATT, CDR2 SNEGSKA (reference sequence). This CDR3 reads CVPWTPGEQYF. The DNA of the CDR3 is TGCGTACCCTGGACCCCGGGCGAGCAGTACTTC.

This clonotype was recorded at least ten times. The rearrangement joins TRBV20-1 to TRBJ2-1; weak D call: TRBD2 (7 bases). This CDR3 comprises 15 residues. V was trimmed by 6 bases and J by 8 bases, leaving 23 bases between them. CDR1 is DFQATT and CDR2 is SNEGSKA in the germline V gene (reference sequence). The CDR3 reads CSARWGRGNIDEQFF. The CDR3 coding sequence is TGCAGTGCCAGGTGGGGGCGGGGGAATATCGATGAGCAGTTCTTC.

At least ten counts were recorded for this clonotype. The rearrangement uses TRBV20-1 and TRBJ1-2; tentatively, D is TRBD1 (5 bases). This CDR3 is 12 amino acids long. Germline values: CDR1 DFQATT, CDR2 SNEGSKA (reference sequence). V dropped 5 bases and J dropped 4 bases, with 11 bases sitting between them. The CDR3 here is CSAWDRFYGYTF. The CDR3 nucleotides read TGCAGTGCTTGGGACCGGTTCTATGGCTACACCTTC.

This clonotype has ten or more counts. The chain uses TRBV7-8 and TRBJ1-1; D gene uncertain. The CDR3 runs 13 residues. Between the trimmed V and J ends, which lost 3 bases and 1 base, there was a span of 6 bases. Germline loops: CDR1 SGHVS, CDR2 FQNEAQ. The CDR3 bases are TGTGCCAGCAGCTTTTTAGAGAACACTGAAGCTTTCTTT. It codes for CASSFLENTEAFF.

Ten or more counts support this clonotype. The chain links TRBV4-3 to TRBJ1-2, with D possibly being TRBD1 (5 bases). This CDR3 has 14 residues. CDR1 is LGHNA and CDR2 is YSLEER in the germline V gene. Trimming removed 4 bases from V and 2 bases from J, with 11 bases in between. The CDR3 loop is CASSPGHSNYGYTF. The CDR3 DNA is TGCGCCAGCAGCCCCGGACACTCCAACTATGGCTACACCTTC.

This clonotype was found many times. The chain recombines TRBV24-1 with TRBJ2-7; no definite D call. The CDR3 length is 12 residues. Looked up from germline, CDR1 is KGHDR and CDR2 is SFDVKD. The germline V and J ends were trimmed by 1 base and 7 bases, with 7 bases remaining between them. The CDR3 nucleotides are TGTGCCACCAGTGATTTCGGTGAAGAGCAGTACTTC. Translation: CATSDFGEEQYF.

This clonotype has ten or more counts. The rearrangement joins TRBV30 to TRBJ2-7; no definite D call. This CDR3 has 11 amino acids. The V and J ends lost 5 bases and 3 bases respectively, with 8 bases between them. The germline gives CDR1 GTSNPN, CDR2 SVGIG (reference sequence). CDR3 amino acids: CAWATDYEQYF. In DNA, the CDR3 is TGTGCCTGGGCCACAGACTACGAGCAGTACTTC.

This clonotype was picked up many times. This rearrangement joins TRBV20-1 to TRBJ2-1; tentative D call: TRBD2 (5 bases). The CDR3 is made up of 12 amino acids. Germline V gene data show CDR1 as DFQATT and CDR2 as SNEGSKA (reference sequence). Trimming shortened V by 3 bases and J by 4 bases, and 7 bases separated the two germline ends. CDR3 amino acids: CSASTGYNEQFF. CDR3 bases: TGCAGTGCTAGTACGGGATACAATGAGCAGTTCTTC.

This clonotype has at least ten counts. The V and J genes are TRBV11-3 and TRBJ2-7, with a possible D match to TRBD1 (5 bases). Per germline, CDR1 SGHNT and CDR2 YENEEA. Trimming removed 5 bases at V and 1 base at J, with 12 bases between. CDR3 length: 14 amino acids. The DNA for the CDR3 is TGTGCCAGCAGCCTCGCTAGGGGTTCCTACGAGCAGTACTTC. This sequence encodes CASSLARGSYEQYF.

This clonotype was observed at least ten times. The CDR3 DNA reads as TGTGCCCACGGCTCGGGACAGGGTGAACGCACAGATACGCAGTATTTT. This sequence encodes CAHGSGQGERTDTQYF. The V call is TRBV30, the J call TRBJ2-3; 9 positions agree with TRBD1. The CDR3 is made up of 16 amino acids. The germline CDR1 and CDR2 sequences are GTSNPN and SVGIG (reference sequence). V trimming: 8 bases; J trimming: 1 base; junction bases outside the gene matches: 13.

Many counts were recorded for this clonotype. J is TRBJ2-7 and V is TRBV28; D remains ambiguous. CDR1 MDHEN and CDR2 SYDVKM come from the germline V gene. The CDR3 spans 12 residues. Trimming left V 8 bases short and J 4 bases short, with 12 bases between. In DNA form, the CDR3 reads TGTGCCAGCCAAAGTTGGGCGTACGAGCAGTACTTC. It yields the protein CASQSWAYEQYF.

This clonotype came up many times. This chain's CDR3 is CASSPPWKQGIREQFF. DNA for the CDR3: TGTGCCAGCAGTCCGCCTTGGAAACAGGGAATCCGTGAGCAGTTCTTC. V usage is TRBV28 and J usage is TRBJ2-1; D is possibly TRBD1 (6 bases). Looked up from germline, CDR1 is MDHEN and CDR2 is SYDVKM. The CDR3 extends over 16 amino acids. V dropped 5 bases and J dropped 9 bases, with 23 bases sitting between them.

This clonotype occurred many times. This chain links TRBV6-2 or TRBV6-3 with TRBJ2-1; D gene ambiguous. CDR1 and CDR2 from the germline V gene are MNHEY and SVGEGT. The CDR3 consists of 16 residues. Trimming cost V 0 bases and J 0 bases, with 9 bases left between them. The CDR3 sequence: CASSYSSMSSYNEQFF. The CDR3 bases are TGTGCCAGCAGTTACTCTTCTATGAGCTCCTACAATGAGCAGTTCTTC.

There are many counts of this clonotype. The J gene is TRBJ1-5, the V gene TRBV12-3 or TRBV12-4, with unresolved D. The V gene lost 1 base and the J gene lost 5 bases, with 6 bases spanning the gap. The CDR3 has 13 residues. CDR3 bases: TGTGCCAGCAGTTTAGTATACGATCAGCCCCAGCATTTT. Its translation: CASSLVYDQPQHF.

This clonotype was seen many times. The gene calls are TRBV5-8 and TRBJ1-6, with 8 bases matching TRBD1. Germline CDR1 reads SGHTS; CDR2 reads YDEGEE. Trimming took 4 bases from V and 9 from J; bases not matched to a gene: 21. The CDR3 has 19 residues. CDR3 amino acids: CASSPPGGWSGTGGSPLHF. The CDR3 nucleotides read TGTGCCAGCAGCCCACCTGGGGGGTGGTCCGGGACAGGAGGTTCACCCCTCCACTTT.

This clonotype was counted ten times or more. The chain links TRBV2 to TRBJ1-2; D gene unclear. V gave up 4 bases and J gave up 6 bases, with 12 bases separating them. This CDR3 has 13 amino acids. Germline V gene lookup returns CDR1 SNHLY and CDR2 FYNNEI. The CDR3 coding sequence is TGTGCCAGCAGTGTAGTCGGAGAACATGGCTACACCTTC. The encoded protein is CASSVVGEHGYTF.

This sequence joins TRBV24-1 and TRBJ2-1; tentatively, D is TRBD1 (6 bases). This CDR3 is built from 17 residues. Germline assignment: CDR1 KGHDR and CDR2 SFDVKD. The ends were cut back, 3 bases at V and 0 bases at J, with 14 bases in the middle. CDR3 protein: CATSDQRQGSSYNEQFF. The CDR3 DNA follows: TGTGCCACCAGTGATCAAAGGCAGGGGAGCTCCTACAATGAGCAGTTCTTC.

This clonotype was recorded at least ten times. The chain has TRBV7-9 and TRBJ1-6; D gene unclear. Germline assignment: CDR1 SEHNR and CDR2 FQNEAQ (reference sequence). The CDR3 runs to 11 residues. V lost 7 bases to trimming and J lost 9 bases, with 7 bases between them. CDR3 coding DNA: TGTGCCAGCACTCAGACTTCACCCCTCCACTTT. Its protein is CASTQTSPLHF.

There are many counts of this clonotype. V gene TRBV7-2 combines with J gene TRBJ2-7; D gene ambiguous. V dropped 2 bases and J dropped 6 bases, with 14 bases sitting between them. Germline CDR1 reads SGHTA; CDR2 reads FQGNSA. The CDR3 contains 14 residues. Here the CDR3 reads CASSLSPASREQYF. DNA of the CDR3: TGTGCCAGCAGCTTATCCCCCGCATCCCGCGAGCAGTACTTC.